One and the same sample provided the 20 T cell receptor beta chains below, sequenced in a study of blood T cell repertoires in COVID-19. The assay was immunoSEQ multiplex PCR, and TCRdb's table has in-frame clones only and misses some. The top ten clones hold approximately 5% of a sample with around 98,000 clones, 87% of them seen once. The source material was peripheral blood. The receptors were sampled from a man in his 70s with acute or convalescent COVID-19.

The V and J genes are TRBV7-9 and TRBJ1-4; 8 bases are a match to TRBD1. The CDR3 has 14 amino acids. From germline, CDR1 is SEHNR and CDR2 FQNEAQ (reference sequence). V gave up 3 bases and J gave up 6 bases; unmatched junction bases: 3. The CDR3 DNA reads as TGTGCCAGCAGCTTGCAGGGGGCCTATGAAAAACTGTTTTTT. It translates to CASSLQGAYEKLFF.

This chain uses TRBV6-5 with TRBJ1-1, with D maybe TRBD1 (5 bases). The CDR3 runs to 15 residues. Trimming took off 2 bases at V and 2 bases at J, with 12 bases between the two ends. Germline-derived CDR1 and CDR2 are MNHEY and SVGAGI. The CDR3 sequence is CASSYGDFANTEAFF. The CDR3 nucleotides are TGTGCCAGCAGTTACGGGGACTTCGCTAACACTGAAGCTTTCTTT.

This clone turned up a few times. The rearrangement joins TRBV24-1 to TRBJ1-2; 7 bases line up with TRBD1. Trimming at V came to 0 bases and at J to 3 bases, leaving 6 bases not matched to a gene. CDR1 and CDR2 from the germline V gene are KGHDR and SFDVKD. The length of the CDR3 is 16 residues. The CDR3 DNA is TGTGCCACCAGTGATTTGCCTCGACAGGGTGACTATGGCTACACCTTC. Protein sequence: CATSDLPRQGDYGYTF.

V usage is TRBV2 and J usage is TRBJ1-5, with D possibly being TRBD1 (5 bases). Germline V gives CDR1 SNHLY, CDR2 FYNNEI. The CDR3 is 15 residues long. V was pared by 3 bases and J by 2 bases, with 11 bases between. CDR3 coding DNA: TGTGCCAGCAGTGACGGGGGGGTAGGCAATCAGCCCCAGCATTTT. Translating it yields CASSDGGVGNQPQHF.

This chain uses TRBV7-6 with TRBJ1-6; TRBD1 matches at 8 bases. The trim removed 3 bases at V and 8 bases at J, leaving 6 bases unmatched. The CDR3 spans 15 residues. From germline, CDR1 is SGHVS and CDR2 FNYEAQ. CDR3 nucleotide sequence: TGTGCCAGCAGCTTCAGGGGGCAGGGGGATTCACCCCTCCACTTT. This encodes CASSFRGQGDSPLHF.

This clone turned up a few times. This rearrangement joins TRBV11-3 to TRBJ2-7; perhaps TRBD1 as D (5 bases). Germline V gives CDR1 SGHNT, CDR2 YENEEA. The germline V and J ends were trimmed by 1 base and 3 bases, with 10 bases remaining between them. The CDR3 is 14 amino acids. The CDR3 coding sequence is TGTGCCAGCAGCTTAGGCAGGGCGAACTACGAGCAGTACTTC. Its protein product is CASSLGRANYEQYF.

The V gene is TRBV19, the J gene TRBJ2-7; tentative D call: TRBD1 (6 bases). V was pared by 5 bases and J by 0 bases, with 8 bases between. Per germline, CDR1 LNHDA and CDR2 SQIVND (reference sequence). CDR3 size: 13 residues. The CDR3 protein is CASSLGASYEQYF. CDR3 coding DNA: TGTGCCAGTAGTTTGGGGGCCTCCTACGAGCAGTACTTC.

This chain joins TRBV2 and TRBJ1-1; D possibly corresponds to TRBD1 (6 bases). The CDR3 runs 15 residues. Germline CDR1 SNHLY, CDR2 FYNNEI. Trimming took off 2 bases at V and 6 bases at J, with 16 bases between the two ends. The chain's CDR3 is CASSESGVSRAEAFF. Here the CDR3 DNA reads TGTGCCAGCAGTGAATCAGGGGTCTCCAGGGCTGAAGCTTTCTTT.

The chain is built from TRBV7-8 and TRBJ2-5, with TRBD2 identical over 12 bases. J lost 5 bases, V lost 5 bases, and 6 bases had no gene match. The CDR3 totals 15 residues. From germline, CDR1 is SGHVS and CDR2 FQNEAQ. CDR3 DNA sequence: TGTGCCAGCAGCACCCCGACTAGCGGGGGTGAGACCCAGTACTTC. Residues: CASSTPTSGGETQYF.

This clone was detected once. The rearrangement links TRBV28 to TRBJ2-2, with TRBD1 matching over 7 bases. The CDR3 is 16 residues long. CDR1 is MDHEN and CDR2 is SYDVKM in the germline V gene. With 4 bases clipped from V and 7 bases from J, the junction kept 12 bases outside the gene matches. Here the CDR3 reads CASSSPIDREVGELFF. The CDR3 DNA sequence: TGTGCCAGCAGTTCACCAATCGACAGGGAAGTCGGGGAGCTGTTTTTT.

The chain's CDR3 is CASSSTSNEQFF. DNA of the CDR3: TGCGCCAGCAGCTCGACTTCGAATGAGCAGTTCTTC. This chain joins TRBV5-1 and TRBJ2-1; D unclear. The CDR3 loop spans 12 amino acids. CDR1 and CDR2 (germline): SGHRS, YFSETQ. Trimming removed 3 bases at V and 7 bases at J, with 8 bases between.

This chain joins TRBV7-3 and TRBJ1-1; possible D gene TRBD1, 5 bases. Germline-derived CDR1 and CDR2 are SGHTA and FQGTGA. The germline V and J ends were trimmed by 2 bases and 2 bases, with 6 bases remaining between them. This CDR3 comprises 13 residues. CDR3 sequence (DNA): TGTGCCAGCAGCTTAGGACAAAACACTGAAGCTTTCTTT. Translated: CASSLGQNTEAFF.

The chain couples TRBV7-2 to TRBJ2-5; 12 positions agree with TRBD2. The J segment lost 5 bases and the V segment lost 0 bases, leaving 7 bases of the junction unmatched. The CDR3 runs to 17 residues. The germline V gene encodes CDR1 SGHTA and CDR2 FQGNSA. The DNA for the CDR3 is TGTGCCAGCAGCTTAGCCCCCAGACTAGCGGGGGCGGAGACCCAGTACTTC. It translates to CASSLAPRLAGAETQYF.

The chain combines TRBV7-3 with TRBJ1-1; D perhaps matches TRBD1 (6 bases). The V gene lost 5 bases and the J gene lost 1 base, with 8 bases spanning the gap. This CDR3 has 13 amino acids. CDR1 is SGHTA and CDR2 is FQGTGA in the germline V gene. This CDR3 is CASSGTPNTEAFF. In DNA, the CDR3 is TGTGCCAGCAGCGGGACACCGAACACTGAAGCTTTCTTT.

This clone was detected a few times. This chain connects TRBV18 to TRBJ1-1; 9 bases align to TRBD1. With 3 bases clipped from V and 4 bases from J, the junction kept 3 bases outside the gene matches. The germline CDR1 and CDR2 sequences are KGHSH and LQKENI. The CDR3 contains 14 residues. The CDR3 coding sequence is TGTGCCAGCTCACCGGGACAGGGAGTCACTGAAGCTTTCTTT. This sequence encodes CASSPGQGVTEAFF. Drawing the rest from reference TRBV18 and TRBJ1-1, the complete variable domain is NAGVMQNPRHLVRRRGQEARLRCSPMKGHSHVYWYRQLPEEGLKFMVYLQKENIIDESGMPKERFSAEFPKEGPSILRIQQVVRGDSAAYFCASSPGQGVTEAFFGQGTRLTVV.

The chain couples TRBV28 to TRBJ2-5; 12 bases agree with TRBD2. Per the germline V gene, CDR1 is MDHEN and CDR2 is SYDVKM. CDR3 size: 15 residues. V lost 5 bases to trimming and J lost 1 base; unmatched junction nucleotides: 2. In DNA form, the CDR3 reads TGTGCCAGCAGTGCTAGCGGGGGGGGCCAAGAGACCCAGTACTTC. Translation gives CASSASGGGQETQYF.

This chain uses TRBV9 with TRBJ2-5; possible D gene TRBD2, 5 bases. Trimming removed 5 bases at V and 0 bases at J, with 11 bases between. The CDR3 has 14 residues. Germline loops: CDR1 SGDLS, CDR2 YYNGEE. CDR3 sequence reads: CASSRRGNQETQYF. The CDR3 DNA follows: TGTGCCAGCAGTAGGAGAGGGAACCAAGAGACCCAGTACTTC.

The chain carries TRBV6-4 and TRBJ2-7; 10 bases map to TRBD1. Trimming cost V 6 bases and J 5 bases; bases outside gene matches: 10. Germline CDR1 MRHNA, CDR2 SNTAGT. The CDR3 loop spans 15 amino acids. In nucleotides, the CDR3 is TGTGCCAGCAGAAAGGGCGACAGGGGGCGCGACGAGCAGTACTTC. Its translation is CASRKGDRGRDEQYF.

The CDR3 DNA reads as TGCGCCAGCAGTCAAACCGGGTCGTGGGTTGAAAAACTGTTTTTT. It translates to CASSQTGSWVEKLFF. The chain couples TRBV5-1 to TRBJ1-4; no clear D gene. V was clipped by 5 bases and J by 7 bases, with 18 bases between them. Looked up from germline, CDR1 is SGHRS and CDR2 is YFSETQ. CDR3 length equals 15 residues.

This clone showed up just once. This chain joins TRBV19 and TRBJ2-2; TRBD2 might be the D (6 bases). Germline lookup yields CDR1 LNHDA and CDR2 SQIVND (reference sequence). The length of the CDR3 is 17 residues. V was pared by 2 bases and J by 4 bases, with 17 bases between. DNA of the CDR3: TGTGCCAGTAGTATACCGGCCCCTCCGGGAGTCACCGGGGAGCTGTTTTTT. Protein: CASSIPAPPGVTGELFF.